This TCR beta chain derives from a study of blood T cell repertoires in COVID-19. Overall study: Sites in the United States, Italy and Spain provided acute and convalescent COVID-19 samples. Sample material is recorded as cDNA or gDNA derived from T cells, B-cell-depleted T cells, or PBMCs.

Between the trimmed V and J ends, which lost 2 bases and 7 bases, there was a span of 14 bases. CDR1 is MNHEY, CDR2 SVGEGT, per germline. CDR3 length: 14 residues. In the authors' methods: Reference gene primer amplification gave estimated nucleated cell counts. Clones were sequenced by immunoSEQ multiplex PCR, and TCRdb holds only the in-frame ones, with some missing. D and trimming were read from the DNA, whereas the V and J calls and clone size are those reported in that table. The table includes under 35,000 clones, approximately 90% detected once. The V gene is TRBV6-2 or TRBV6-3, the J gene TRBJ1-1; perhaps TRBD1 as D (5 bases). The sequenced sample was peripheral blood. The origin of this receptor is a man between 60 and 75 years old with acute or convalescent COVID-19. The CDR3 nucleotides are TGTGCCAGCAGTTACAGCGGGGGGGTAGGTGAAGCTTTCTTT. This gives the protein CASSYSGGVGEAFF.